This TCR beta chain was recorded in a study of cytomegalovirus exposure and HLA in healthy donors. Overall study results and limits: Within a later analysis, the majority of CMV-associated TCR beta chains appeared HLA-restricted.

About this clone: The antigen is not known.

Amplification used 60 Vbeta primers and 13 Jbeta primers. TCRdb's copy holds only in-frame clones and misses some; the assay was immunoSEQ multiplex PCR. There are 130,000 or so clones in the sample; roughly three fifths occur only once, and 6.5% lies in the top ten. Germline-derived CDR1 and CDR2 are LNHNV and YYDKDF (reference sequence). The germline V and J ends were trimmed by 6 bases and 2 bases, with 13 bases remaining between them. CDR3 length: 15 amino acids. The chain has TRBV15 and TRBJ1-4; the D gene is possibly TRBD1 (6 bases). The sample was PBMCs. This clonotype was sampled from a woman aged 55 to 70 in good health and CMV-seronegative. The CDR3 DNA reads as TGTGCCACCAGTACTGGGACATTTACTAATGAAAAACTGTTTTTT. Encoded protein: CATSTGTFTNEKLFF.